These 13 T cell receptor beta chains originate from one sample sequenced in a study of CD8 T cells in Susac syndrome. RNA amounts of roughly 0.45 to 1 ug underwent reverse transcription with random hexamers. TCRdb used MiXCR to reprocess the immunoSEQ multiplex PCR reads, holding one entry per CDR3 protein. The sample lists approximately 190,000 distinct CDR3 sequences; around 95% were seen once. The sequencing sample was made of CD4+ T cells from PBMCs. All receptors derive from a human donor with Susac syndrome.

This chain uses TRBV4-3 with TRBJ2-7, with 11 bases aligning to TRBD2. This CDR3 contains 17 residues. The J segment lost 1 base and the V segment lost 4 bases, leaving 9 bases of the junction unmatched. Germline-derived CDR1 and CDR2 are LGHNA and YSLEER. The CDR3 nucleotides read TGCGCCAGCAGCCGTCCGACTAGCGGGGAACCTTCCTACGAGCAGTACTTC. This encodes CASSRPTSGEPSYEQYF.

The chain uses TRBV5-4 and TRBJ2-2; D is possibly TRBD1 (5 bases). CDR1 is SGHNT, CDR2 YYREEE, per germline (reference sequence). Trimming shortened V by 0 bases and J by 6 bases, and 9 bases separated the two germline ends. The CDR3 is made up of 14 amino acids. The DNA of the CDR3 is TGTGCCAGCAGCTTGGCCAGGGCGCCCGGGGAGCTGTTTTTT. The encoded protein is CASSLARAPGELFF.

The gene calls are TRBV15 and TRBJ2-7; 10 bases agree with TRBD1. Germline CDR1 is LNHNV and CDR2 is YYDKDF (reference sequence). The J segment lost 2 bases and the V segment lost 1 base, leaving 8 bases of the junction unmatched. CDR3 length equals 17 residues. The CDR3 loop is CATSRGPTGQGAYEQYF. DNA for the CDR3: TGTGCCACCAGCAGAGGCCCCACTGGACAGGGGGCCTACGAGCAGTACTTC.

The rearrangement links TRBV4-1 to TRBJ2-1, with TRBD1 as a possible D gene (5 bases). Between the trimmed V and J ends, which lost 1 base and 0 bases, there was a span of 7 bases. CDR1 and CDR2 from the germline V gene are MGHRA and YSYEKL. This CDR3 is 15 amino acids long. Written as DNA, the CDR3 is TGCGCCAGCAGCCAAGGTACAGGCTCCTACAATGAGCAGTTCTTC. It encodes CASSQGTGSYNEQFF.

The chain couples TRBV7-2 to TRBJ1-1; TRBD1 might be the D (5 bases). V lost 2 bases, J lost 6 bases, and 13 bases lay in between. The length of the CDR3 is 14 residues. CDR1 is SGHTA, CDR2 FQGNSA, per germline. The CDR3 region is CASSLSRGGPEAFF. CDR3 nucleotide sequence: TGTGCCAGCAGCTTAAGTCGGGGGGGTCCTGAAGCTTTCTTT.

This chain uses TRBV4-1 with TRBJ2-2; TRBD1 matches 7 bases. This CDR3 is 13 amino acids long. Germline V gene data show CDR1 as MGHRA and CDR2 as YSYEKL. V trimming: 3 bases; J trimming: 7 bases; junction bases outside the gene matches: 2. The CDR3 DNA follows: TGCGCCAGCAGCCAGGCAGGGGGCGGGGAGCTGTTTTTT. It is translated as CASSQAGGGELFF.

The genes are TRBV7-6 and TRBJ1-1; 7 bases fit TRBD1. This CDR3 has 14 residues. Per the germline V gene, CDR1 is SGHVS and CDR2 is FNYEAQ. V was clipped by 10 bases and J by 3 bases; unmatched bases: 11. CDR3 sequence reads: CATTELQGYTEAFF. The CDR3, as DNA: TGTGCCACCACAGAGTTACAGGGGTACACTGAAGCTTTCTTT.

J is TRBJ2-2 and V is TRBV27, with D possibly being TRBD1 (5 bases). This CDR3 has 16 residues. Germline V gene sequence: CDR1 MNHEY, CDR2 SMNVEV (reference sequence). V dropped 2 bases and J dropped 1 base, with 11 bases sitting between them. The CDR3 is CASSLNGHLNTGELFF. The DNA of the CDR3 is TGTGCCAGCAGTTTAAACGGACACTTGAACACCGGGGAGCTGTTTTTT.

The rearrangement joins TRBV9 to TRBJ2-3; 9 nucleotides align to TRBD2. This CDR3 spans 16 amino acids. Unmatched junction bases numbered 4, after V lost 1 base and J lost 1 base. Germline V gene sequence: CDR1 SGDLS, CDR2 YYNGEE. The CDR3 nucleotides read TGTGCCAGCAGCGTAAGGTCTAGCGGGGGCACAGATACGCAGTATTTT. It is translated as CASSVRSSGGTDTQYF.

The chain employs TRBV12-3 or TRBV12-4 and TRBJ2-7; 9 positions agree with TRBD2. After removal of 7 bases from V and 3 bases from J, the junction contained 10 bases not matched to a gene. The CDR3 runs to 15 residues. CDR3 loop: CASTVGLASSYEQYF. CDR3 in DNA: TGTGCCAGCACCGTCGGACTAGCGAGTAGCTACGAGCAGTACTTC.

The chain recombines TRBV9 with TRBJ2-3, with 7 bases matching TRBD2. The V gene's germline CDR1 is SGDLS and CDR2 YYNGEE. The CDR3 has 15 amino acids. Losses at the gene ends were 4 bases for V and 2 bases for J; bases not matched to a gene: 7. The CDR3 sequence is CASSLSGADTDTQYF. CDR3 in DNA: TGTGCCAGCAGCCTGAGCGGGGCTGACACAGATACGCAGTATTTT.

The chain recombines TRBV4-1 with TRBJ2-7; D is perhaps TRBD1 (6 bases). Germline V gene data show CDR1 as MGHRA and CDR2 as YSYEKL. This CDR3 has 16 amino acids. V lost 1 base, J lost 4 bases, and 17 bases lay in between. Here the CDR3 reads CASSQGSGTLSYEQYF. The CDR3 DNA reads as TGCGCCAGCAGCCAAGGCTCCGGGACACTGAGTTACGAGCAGTACTTC.

V usage is TRBV4-3 and J usage is TRBJ2-6, with D unresolved. CDR3 length: 15 amino acids. The ends were cut back, 4 bases at V and 2 bases at J, with 9 bases in the middle. The V gene's germline CDR1 is LGHNA and CDR2 YSLEER. CDR3 amino acids: CASSLGQAGANVLTF. CDR3 sequence (DNA): TGCGCCAGCAGCCTAGGGCAGGCTGGGGCCAACGTCCTGACTTTC.